Below are 10 T cell receptor beta chains sequenced from a single sample in a study of blood T cell repertoires in COVID-19. The protocol was immunoSEQ multiplex PCR, while the TCRdb copy is restricted to in-frame clones and leaves out a portion. Of approximately 500,000 clones listed, roughly 91% are singletons. The sample was peripheral blood. The receptors shown here come from a woman aged 50 to 60 with COVID-19, enrolled during active disease.

This clone turned up a few times. The V call is TRBV6-5, the J call TRBJ1-6; perhaps TRBD1 as D (5 bases). With 7 bases removed from V and 8 bases from J, the gap between germline ends came to 9 bases. The CDR3 contains 12 residues. The V gene's germline CDR1 is MNHEY and CDR2 SVGAGI. CDR3 protein: CASTKGYSPLHF. In DNA, the CDR3 is TGTGCCAGCACTAAGGGGTATTCACCCCTCCACTTT.

The chain carries TRBV9 and TRBJ1-1, with 7 bases identical to TRBD1. CDR1 is SGDLS, CDR2 YYNGEE, per germline. The V segment lost 0 bases and the J segment 10 bases; nucleotides outside the gene matches: 15. The CDR3 has 16 residues. CDR3 amino acids: CASSVGFLEGDSRAFF. CDR3 coding DNA: TGTGCCAGCAGCGTAGGATTTCTCGAAGGGGACAGCCGAGCTTTCTTT.

The genes are TRBV6-1 and TRBJ1-4; D ambiguous. Trimming shortened V by 3 bases and J by 7 bases, and 18 bases separated the two germline ends. Germline V gene sequence: CDR1 MNHNS, CDR2 SASEGT. The CDR3 sequence is 16 residues long. CDR3 amino acids: CASSDELGSGSEKLFF. CDR3 sequence (DNA): TGTGCCAGCAGTGATGAGCTAGGGAGCGGGAGTGAAAAACTGTTTTTT.

V and J are TRBV3-1 (or the pseudogene TRBV3-2) and TRBJ1-3, with D maybe TRBD1 (5 bases). The CDR3 is 15 amino acids. Trimming took 1 base from V and 0 from J, leaving 7 bases between them. Germline CDR1 and CDR2: LGHDT and YNNKEL (reference sequence). The CDR3 spells CASSQGTSSGNTIYF. The CDR3 DNA reads as TGTGCCAGCAGCCAAGGGACAAGCTCTGGAAACACCATATATTTT.

The V gene is TRBV5-1, the J gene TRBJ1-2; D possibly corresponds to TRBD1 (5 bases). The ends were cut back, 0 bases at V and 5 bases at J, with 11 bases in the middle. Germline V gene data show CDR1 as SGHRS and CDR2 as YFSETQ. CDR3 size: 14 residues. The CDR3 DNA sequence: TGCGCCAGCAGCTTGGGACAGTCAACATATGGCTACACCTTC. This sequence encodes CASSLGQSTYGYTF.

The genes are TRBV9 and TRBJ2-2, with 7 bases that match TRBD1. V shed 4 bases, J shed 4 bases, and the junction held 7 bases outside the gene matches. Germline loops: CDR1 SGDLS, CDR2 YYNGEE. The CDR3 contains 15 residues. The CDR3 DNA is TGTGCCAGCAGCCCATGGGACAGCCGCACCGGGGAGCTGTTTTTT. It yields the protein CASSPWDSRTGELFF.

The gene calls are TRBV2 and TRBJ1-1, with 7 bases lining up with TRBD1. Germline V lookup: CDR1 SNHLY, CDR2 FYNNEI. The length of the CDR3 is 12 residues. V lost 4 bases to trimming and J lost 6 bases; unmatched junction nucleotides: 2. CDR3 bases: TGTGCCAGCAGTGTGGGGACAGCTGAAGCTTTCTTT. Its protein product is CASSVGTAEAFF.

This clone has a handful of counts. This chain links TRBV25-1 with TRBJ1-2; no clear D gene. The germline gives CDR1 MGHDK, CDR2 SYGVNS. The V gene lost 7 bases and the J gene lost 6 bases, with 15 bases spanning the gap. The CDR3 length is 13 residues. The CDR3 nucleotides are TGTGCCAGCACGTTTGGTGCGGGAGATGGCTACACCTTC. Its translation is CASTFGAGDGYTF.

V and J are TRBV10-1 and TRBJ2-2; TRBD1 agrees at 10 bases. CDR1 is WNHNN and CDR2 is SYGVQD in the germline V gene (reference sequence). Trimming took 0 bases from V and 8 from J; bases not matched to a gene: 6. CDR3 length: 16 amino acids. CDR3 nucleotide sequence: TGCGCCAGCAGTGAGTCCGGGACAGGGGTTACTGGGGAGCTGTTTTTT. Its translation: CASSESGTGVTGELFF.

The chain couples TRBV28 to TRBJ1-1; 9 bases align to TRBD1. The V and J ends lost 5 bases and 5 bases, in that order; junction bases with no gene match: 3. CDR1 and CDR2 (germline): MDHEN, SYDVKM. The CDR3 is 13 amino acids. CDR3 protein: CASSRTGETEAFF. For the CDR3, the DNA is TGTGCCAGCAGTCGGACAGGGGAGACTGAAGCTTTCTTT. Looking up the rest from reference TRBV28 and TRBJ1-1 gives the full variable domain: DVKVTQSSRYLVKRTGEKVFLECVQDMDHENMFWYRQDPGLGLRLIYFSYDVKMKEKGDIPEGYSVSREKKERFSLILESASTNQTSMYLCASSRTGETEAFFGQGTRLTVV.